This T cell receptor beta chain was documented in a study of shared T cell receptors in the human thymus. V was shortened by 1 base and J by 1 base, with 5 bases between the two germline ends. Germline V gives CDR1 MNHEY, CDR2 SVGAGI. The CDR3 has 14 residues. TCRdb keeps only in-frame clones here, not all; method: immunoSEQ multiplex PCR. The table lists hundreds of thousands of clones, about 84% of them singletons, with about 0.013% in the top ten. These same records also appear under a second study, on human thymus T cells.

Sequenced sample: thymocytes. This chain links TRBV6-5 with TRBJ2-1; no clear D. This sequence originates from a boy younger than two with a congenital heart defect. The CDR3 spells CASSYYRSYNEQFF. DNA for the CDR3: TGTGCCAGCAGTTACTACAGATCCTACAATGAGCAGTTCTTC.